The 20 T cell receptor beta chains given below trace back to one sample, sequenced in a study of blood T cell repertoires in COVID-19. Profiled with immunoSEQ multiplex PCR; TCRdb holds only in-frame clones, not every one. Among about 130,000 clones, around 80% were seen once, and the ten largest hold about 39%. Sequenced sample: peripheral blood. Source of these receptors: a man between 35 and 55 years old with active or convalescent COVID-19.

This sequence joins TRBV5-1 and TRBJ1-1; 8 positions agree with TRBD1. The CDR3 contains 14 residues. From germline, CDR1 is SGHRS and CDR2 YFSETQ. Trimming at V came to 3 bases and at J to 5 bases, leaving 6 bases not matched to a gene. CDR3 bases: TGCGCCAGCAGCTCGACAGGGGCGTGGACTGAAGCTTTCTTT. Translated, it gives CASSSTGAWTEAFF. The whole variable domain, remainder taken from reference TRBV5-1 and TRBJ1-1, is KAGVTQTPRYLIKTRGQQVTLSCSPISGHRSVSWYQQTPGQGLQFLFEYFSETQRNKGNFPGRFSGRQFSNSRSEMNVSTLELGDSALYLCASSSTGAWTEAFFGQGTRLTVV.

The rearrangement joins TRBV19 to TRBJ2-7; a possible D gene is TRBD1 (6 bases). This CDR3 contains 15 residues. V lost 6 bases and J lost 0, with 15 bases in between. The germline V gene encodes CDR1 LNHDA and CDR2 SQIVND (reference sequence). This CDR3 is CASRFGTQSSYEQYF. The CDR3 DNA sequence: TGTGCCAGTAGATTCGGGACACAGAGCTCCTACGAGCAGTACTTC.

This clone showed up just a few times. The CDR3 coding sequence is TGCAGCGTGGGAGGACACCTCTATGGCTACACCTTC. Translated, it gives CSVGGHLYGYTF. The genes are TRBV29-1 and TRBJ1-2, with D possibly matching TRBD1 (5 bases). The CDR3 runs to 12 residues. Trimming took off 6 bases at V and 4 bases at J, with 12 bases between the two ends. Germline CDR1 reads SQVTM; CDR2 reads ANQGSEA.

This chain links TRBV4-3 with TRBJ1-4; TRBD1 agrees at 7 bases. The germline CDR1 and CDR2 sequences are LGHNA and YSLEER. This CDR3 region has 15 residues. The J segment lost 5 bases and the V segment lost 0 bases, leaving 3 bases of the junction unmatched. This CDR3 is CASSQDAGGNEKLFF. The CDR3 DNA sequence: TGCGCCAGCAGCCAAGATGCAGGGGGGAATGAAAAACTGTTTTTT.

The V and J genes are TRBV7-2 and TRBJ2-3; TRBD2 matches 13 bases. Trimming cost V 5 bases and J 3 bases; bases outside gene matches: 8. This CDR3 is 17 amino acids long. CDR1 and CDR2 (germline): SGHTA, FQGNSA. The CDR3 is CASSRKGLAGSTDTQYF. For the CDR3, the DNA is TGTGCCAGCAGCAGAAAGGGACTAGCGGGGTCGACAGATACGCAGTATTTT.

This chain links TRBV3-1 (or the pseudogene TRBV3-2) with TRBJ2-2; 10 positions match TRBD2. The CDR3 is made up of 16 amino acids. From germline, CDR1 is LGHDT and CDR2 YNNKEL (reference sequence). The ends lost 4 bases at V and 0 bases at J; junction bases unmatched: 2. The CDR3 DNA sequence: TGTGCCAGCAGCCTTCTAGCGGGAGCGAACACCGGGGAGCTGTTTTTT. Amino acids: CASSLLAGANTGELFF.

This sequence joins TRBV29-1 and TRBJ2-7, with D tentatively TRBD2 (5 bases). Germline CDR1 reads SQVTM; CDR2 reads ANQGSEA. This CDR3 has 13 amino acids. Trimming shortened V by 4 bases and J by 6 bases, and 16 bases separated the two germline ends. The CDR3 region has the DNA TGCAGCGTTGCGAGCGGAGTAGGACTCGAGCAGTACTTC. Its protein is CSVASGVGLEQYF.

The gene calls are TRBV2 and TRBJ1-5; 9 bases line up with TRBD1. There are 14 residues in the CDR3. Germline CDR1 SNHLY, CDR2 FYNNEI. V was pared by 5 bases and J by 5 bases, with 4 bases of the junction left unmatched. CDR3 bases: TGTGCCAGCAGTAGGACAGGGGAATATCAGCCCCAGCATTTT. It yields the protein CASSRTGEYQPQHF.

The chain carries TRBV4-2 and TRBJ1-2; D not certain. Germline loops: CDR1 LGHNA, CDR2 YNFKEQ. Deletions cut 2 bases from V and 4 bases from J, with 8 bases between. The CDR3 is 13 residues long. For the CDR3, the DNA is TGTGCCAGCAGCCAACGTAGTTTCTATGGCTACACCTTC. The encoded protein is CASSQRSFYGYTF.

This clone was recorded once. V gene TRBV3-1 (or the pseudogene TRBV3-2) combines with J gene TRBJ1-1; D not certain. The CDR3 consists of 15 residues. Germline CDR1 is LGHDT and CDR2 is YNNKEL (reference sequence). Trimming pared 5 bases from V and 0 bases from J, leaving 13 bases between. Here the CDR3 reads CASSSNPHMNTEAFF. Here the CDR3 DNA reads TGTGCCAGCAGCTCTAACCCCCATATGAACACTGAAGCTTTCTTT.

The chain couples TRBV28 to TRBJ2-1; TRBD1 agrees at 12 bases. V lost 6 bases and J lost 2; bases outside the gene matches: 17. The CDR3 is 20 amino acids. Germline lookup yields CDR1 MDHEN and CDR2 SYDVKM. The CDR3 is CASSPITGTGGIVTYNEQFF. CDR3 DNA: TGTGCCAGCAGCCCTATTACCGGGACAGGGGGCATAGTAACCTACAATGAGCAGTTCTTC.

The chain links TRBV27 to TRBJ1-1; D may be TRBD1 (6 bases). Germline loops: CDR1 MNHEY, CDR2 SMNVEV (reference sequence). The CDR3 has 14 amino acids. Trimming left V 6 bases short and J 1 base short, with 12 bases between. CDR3 sequence reads: CASRILTGNTEAFF. The CDR3 nucleotides read TGTGCCAGCAGGATCCTGACAGGGAACACTGAAGCTTTCTTT.

The V gene is TRBV6-1, the J gene TRBJ1-5; D gene uncertain. This CDR3 spans 15 amino acids. V was pared by 1 base and J by 3 bases, with 10 bases between. Germline V gene data show CDR1 as MNHNS and CDR2 as SASEGT. CDR3 nucleotide sequence: TGTGCCAGCAGTGAAGTAGGCGGATTCAATCAGCCCCAGCATTTT. Its protein product is CASSEVGGFNQPQHF.

The J gene is TRBJ1-1, the V gene TRBV6-5, with unresolved D. Germline CDR1 reads MNHEY; CDR2 reads SVGAGI. Trimming left V 7 bases short and J 0 bases short, with 9 bases between. The CDR3 sequence is 13 residues long. CDR3 region: CASNGELNTEAFF. CDR3 DNA sequence: TGTGCCAGCAATGGGGAGTTGAACACTGAAGCTTTCTTT.

J is TRBJ1-1 and V is TRBV6-5; D not resolved. The V end lost 4 bases, the J end lost 6 bases, and 6 bases lay between the germline ends. This CDR3 contains 11 residues. Looked up from germline, CDR1 is MNHEY and CDR2 is SVGAGI. The CDR3 loop is CASSSRAEAFF. CDR3 DNA sequence: TGTGCCAGCAGTTCAAGAGCTGAAGCTTTCTTT.

The rearrangement uses TRBV7-9 and TRBJ1-6; D perhaps matches TRBD1 (6 bases). Germline assignment: CDR1 SEHNR and CDR2 FQNEAQ (reference sequence). This CDR3 has 14 residues. V lost 4 bases to trimming and J lost 10 bases, with 14 bases between them. In nucleotides, the CDR3 is TGTGCCAGCAGCTCCGGGGGGGGCGGCTCACCCCTCCACTTT. It encodes CASSSGGGGSPLHF.

This rearrangement joins TRBV5-4 to TRBJ1-1, with no clear D. The V end was cut by 0 bases, the J end by 5 bases, with 11 bases between. Germline CDR1 is SGHNT and CDR2 is YYREEE (reference sequence). This CDR3 spans 14 amino acids. The CDR3 nucleotides are TGTGCCAGCAGCTTGGCCCGGGGAAGGACTGAAGCTTTCTTT. As protein: CASSLARGRTEAFF.

The gene calls are TRBV3-1 (or the pseudogene TRBV3-2) and TRBJ1-1, with D tentatively TRBD1 (5 bases). The V end lost 5 bases, the J end lost 7 bases, and 11 bases lay between the germline ends. CDR3 length equals 12 residues. Per the germline V gene, CDR1 is LGHDT and CDR2 is YNNKEL (reference sequence). The CDR3 region is CASSVDRSEAFF. The DNA of the CDR3 is TGTGCCAGCAGCGTTGACAGAAGTGAAGCTTTCTTT.

The chain carries TRBV28 and TRBJ1-6, with 8 bases identical to TRBD1. J lost 10 bases, V lost 3 bases, and 11 bases had no gene match. This CDR3 comprises 16 residues. Germline-derived CDR1 and CDR2 are MDHEN and SYDVKM. This CDR3 reads CASSLPRGLVGSPLHF. DNA for the CDR3: TGTGCCAGCAGTTTGCCCAGGGGGCTCGTGGGATCACCCCTCCACTTT. Together with reference TRBV28 and TRBJ1-6, the CDR3 gives the full variable domain: DVKVTQSSRYLVKRTGEKVFLECVQDMDHENMFWYRQDPGLGLRLIYFSYDVKMKEKGDIPEGYSVSREKKERFSLILESASTNQTSMYLCASSLPRGLVGSPLHFGNGTRLTVT.

This sequence joins TRBV7-2 and TRBJ1-2; D is possibly TRBD1 (5 bases). The CDR3 has 14 amino acids. V lost 1 base and J lost 4, with 10 bases in between. Germline V CDR1 and CDR2: SGHTA, FQGNSA. CDR3 DNA: TGTGCCAGCAGCTTAGGAGGACACCTCTATGGCTACACCTTC. It yields the protein CASSLGGHLYGYTF.